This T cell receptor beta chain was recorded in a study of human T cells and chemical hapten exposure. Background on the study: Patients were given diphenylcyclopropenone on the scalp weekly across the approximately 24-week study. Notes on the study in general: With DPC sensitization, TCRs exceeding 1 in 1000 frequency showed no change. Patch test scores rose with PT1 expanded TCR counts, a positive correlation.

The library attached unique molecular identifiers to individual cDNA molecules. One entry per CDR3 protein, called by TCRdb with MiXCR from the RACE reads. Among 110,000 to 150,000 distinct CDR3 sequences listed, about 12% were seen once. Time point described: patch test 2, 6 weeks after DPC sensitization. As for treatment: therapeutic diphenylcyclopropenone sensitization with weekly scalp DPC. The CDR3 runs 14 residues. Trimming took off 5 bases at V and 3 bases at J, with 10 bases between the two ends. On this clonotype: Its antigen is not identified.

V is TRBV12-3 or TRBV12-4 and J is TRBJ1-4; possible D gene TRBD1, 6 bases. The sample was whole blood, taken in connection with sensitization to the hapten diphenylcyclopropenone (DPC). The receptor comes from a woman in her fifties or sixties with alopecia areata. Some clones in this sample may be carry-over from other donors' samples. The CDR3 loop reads CASSPTGSNEKLFF. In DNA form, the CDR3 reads TGTGCCAGCAGTCCCACAGGGTCTAATGAAAAACTGTTTTTT.